The 15 T cell receptor beta chains below all came from one sample that was sequenced in a study of PD-1 blockade in classical Hodgkin lymphoma. Relapses following autologous stem cell transplantation were seen in all patients, with brentuximab vedotin exposure varying. This table comes from immunoSEQ multiplex PCR, and its TCRdb copy is limited to in-frame clones, with some not included. Altogether about 36,000 clones are present, approximately 70% being singletons, with the ten largest covering 14%. This specimen consisted of peripheral blood mononuclear cells (PBMCs), obtained before the second cycle of nivolumab. Every receptor here comes from a human donor with classical Hodgkin lymphoma.

The chain recombines TRBV10-3 with TRBJ1-2, with D tentatively TRBD1 (5 bases). This CDR3 has 16 residues. Deletions cut 2 bases from V and 1 base from J, with 14 bases between. Germline V gene sequence: CDR1 ENHRY, CDR2 SYGVKD. The CDR3 nucleotides are TGTGCCATCAGTGAGGTCTCGGACGGGGGTAACTATGGCTACACCTTC. Its protein is CAISEVSDGGNYGYTF.

V is TRBV7-8 and J is TRBJ2-6; D gene unclear. Germline V CDR1 and CDR2: SGHVS, FQNEAQ. V lost 1 base to trimming and J lost 2 bases, with 3 bases between them. The CDR3 is made up of 14 amino acids. DNA of the CDR3: TGTGCCAGCAGCTTAGGGCCTGGGGCCAACGTCCTGACTTTC. Protein sequence: CASSLGPGANVLTF.

About this clone itself: A junction boundary mismatches the germline segment, possibly from a read error. The chain carries TRBV7-2 and TRBJ2-7; TRBD2 matches 11 bases. The CDR3 loop spans 15 amino acids. Germline lookup yields CDR1 SGHTA and CDR2 FQGNSA. As DNA, the CDR3 is TGTGCCAGCAGCGTAGCGGGGGGGAATCCCTACGAGCAGTACTTC. This codes for CASSVAGGNPYEQYF.

V is TRBV19 and J is TRBJ1-4; tentatively, D is TRBD1 (5 bases). V was trimmed by 5 bases and J by 5 bases, leaving 12 bases between them. The CDR3 sequence is 14 residues long. Germline assignment: CDR1 LNHDA and CDR2 SQIVND (reference sequence). CDR3 loop: CASSSSRGNEKLFF. CDR3 bases: TGTGCCAGTAGTTCCAGCCGGGGGAATGAAAAACTGTTTTTT.

Only a few counts were recorded for this clone. Distinct nucleotide sequences in the sample also encode this CDR3. The rearrangement links TRBV7-3 to TRBJ1-1; tentative D call: TRBD1 (6 bases). Germline CDR1 and CDR2: SGHTA and FQGTGA. The CDR3 loop spans 13 amino acids. V was cut by 6 bases and J by 1 base, with 9 bases left in between. CDR3 amino acids: CASSSDRNTEAFF. DNA for the CDR3: TGTGCCAGCAGTTCGGACAGGAACACTGAAGCTTTCTTT.

This chain joins TRBV6-6 and TRBJ1-1; 9 bases align to TRBD1. The CDR3 spans 12 residues. Germline V gives CDR1 MNHNY, CDR2 SVGAGI (reference sequence). V was pared by 8 bases and J by 5 bases, with 3 bases of the junction left unmatched. The CDR3 DNA sequence: TGTGCCAGCGACAGGGGGAGGACTGAAGCTTTCTTT. This gives the protein CASDRGRTEAFF.

The chain employs TRBV28 and TRBJ2-2; unclear D gene. The germline V and J ends were trimmed by 6 bases and 2 bases, with 16 bases remaining between them. CDR1 is MDHEN, CDR2 SYDVKM, per germline. There are 16 residues in the CDR3. CDR3 DNA sequence: TGTGCCAGCAGGCCCTCACCTAGTCTCAACACCGGGGAGCTGTTTTTT. Protein sequence: CASRPSPSLNTGELFF.

The genes are TRBV30 and TRBJ2-5; 7 nucleotides line up with TRBD1. The CDR3 extends over 14 amino acids. Germline V CDR1 and CDR2: GTSNPN, SVGIG (reference sequence). The chain's CDR3 is CVGGPRGLQETQYF. CDR3 DNA sequence: TGTGTAGGCGGGCCGAGGGGGCTTCAGGAGACCCAGTACTTC. The complete variable domain, with remaining parts taken from reference TRBV30 and TRBJ2-5, reads SQTIHQWPATLVQPVGSPLSLECTVEGTSNPNLYWYRQAAGRGLQLLFYSVGIGQISSEVPQNLSASRPQDRQFILSSKKLLLSDSGFYLCVGGPRGLQETQYFGPGTRLLVL.

The count of this clone is one. The rearrangement uses TRBV27 and TRBJ2-2; the D is unclear. Trimming shortened V by 5 bases and J by 0 bases, and 13 bases separated the two germline ends. CDR3 length equals 16 residues. CDR1 and CDR2 (germline): MNHEY, SMNVEV (reference sequence). The CDR3 is CASSPRANANTGELFF. Written as DNA, the CDR3 is TGTGCCAGCAGTCCCAGAGCCAACGCGAACACCGGGGAGCTGTTTTTT.

This sequence joins TRBV5-4 and TRBJ2-1, with D possibly TRBD2 on 6 matching bases. This CDR3 is 14 amino acids long. The V and J ends lost 0 bases and 3 bases respectively, with 7 bases between them. The germline CDR1 and CDR2 sequences are SGHNT and YYREEE (reference sequence). The CDR3 coding sequence is TGTGCCAGCAGCTTGGGGGACTTCTACAATGAGCAGTTCTTC. It translates to CASSLGDFYNEQFF.

This chain connects TRBV6-9 to TRBJ1-1; D is undetermined. Germline V gene lookup returns CDR1 MNHGY and CDR2 SVAAGI. This CDR3 contains 11 residues. Trimming removed 6 bases from V and 4 bases from J, with 6 bases in between. The chain's CDR3 is CASRGITEAFF. The DNA for the CDR3 is TGTGCCAGCAGAGGCATCACTGAAGCTTTCTTT.

The table lists this clone with a count of one. This rearrangement joins TRBV11-3 to TRBJ2-7; possible D gene TRBD1, 6 bases. The germline V gene has CDR1 SGHNT and CDR2 YENEEA. Trimming left V 5 bases short and J 7 bases short, with 15 bases between. The CDR3 runs to 13 residues. CDR3 region: CASSPPGVEEQYF. CDR3 nucleotide sequence: TGTGCCAGCAGCCCACCAGGGGTAGAAGAGCAGTACTTC.

There are a few counts of this clone. This chain links TRBV10-3 with TRBJ2-3, with 7 bases matching TRBD1. This CDR3 is built from 13 residues. V gave up 9 bases and J gave up 0 bases; unmatched junction bases: 3. Germline V gene lookup returns CDR1 ENHRY and CDR2 SYGVKD. CDR3 nucleotides: TGTGCCATAAGACAGGGAAGCACAGATACGCAGTATTTT. Protein product: CAIRQGSTDTQYF.

This clone appeared a few times. The chain links TRBV11-2 to TRBJ1-5, with a weak D call TRBD1 (5 bases). The CDR3 loop spans 14 amino acids. The ends were cut back, 4 bases at V and 6 bases at J, with 13 bases in the middle. Germline assignment: CDR1 SGHAT and CDR2 FQNNGV. DNA of the CDR3: TGTGCCAGCAGCTGGGGACCAGCAAGTCAGCCCCAGCATTTT. Translation gives CASSWGPASQPQHF.

This clone has only a few counts. The V call is TRBV4-3, the J call TRBJ1-1; 9 nucleotides agree with TRBD1. V shed 1 base, J shed 7 bases, and the junction held 4 bases outside the gene matches. The germline CDR1 and CDR2 sequences are LGHNA and YSLEER. The CDR3 runs to 14 residues. The CDR3 sequence: CASSQVQGASEAFF. The CDR3 DNA sequence: TGCGCCAGCAGCCAAGTACAGGGGGCGAGTGAAGCTTTCTTT.